The source of this T cell receptor (beta chain) is a study of blood T cell repertoires in COVID-19. Turning to the study itself: PBMCs, B-cell-depleted T cells, or T cells provided the cDNA or gDNA that made up the material.

This clone has just one count. Germline V CDR1 and CDR2: MNHEY, SVGAGI. The CDR3 loop spans 14 amino acids. J gave up 4 bases and V 6 bases, and 8 bases lay outside the gene matches. Per the original methods: Reference gene primer amplification gave estimated nucleated cell counts. Libraries were prepared by immunoSEQ multiplex PCR; TCRdb keeps only in-frame clonotypes and omits some of them. That table furnishes V, J and clone size, whereas the DNA furnished D and trimming. Of 200,000 to 250,000 clones listed, 84% were seen once; the top ten hold 4%. The genes are TRBV6-5 and TRBJ1-1, with 7 bases aligning to TRBD1. The receptor's source is a man over 45 with acute or convalescent COVID-19. The sample taken for sequencing was peripheral blood. DNA for the CDR3: TGTGCCAGCAGCCCCGACAGGGTGGTCACTGAAGCTTTCTTT. This encodes CASSPDRVVTEAFF.